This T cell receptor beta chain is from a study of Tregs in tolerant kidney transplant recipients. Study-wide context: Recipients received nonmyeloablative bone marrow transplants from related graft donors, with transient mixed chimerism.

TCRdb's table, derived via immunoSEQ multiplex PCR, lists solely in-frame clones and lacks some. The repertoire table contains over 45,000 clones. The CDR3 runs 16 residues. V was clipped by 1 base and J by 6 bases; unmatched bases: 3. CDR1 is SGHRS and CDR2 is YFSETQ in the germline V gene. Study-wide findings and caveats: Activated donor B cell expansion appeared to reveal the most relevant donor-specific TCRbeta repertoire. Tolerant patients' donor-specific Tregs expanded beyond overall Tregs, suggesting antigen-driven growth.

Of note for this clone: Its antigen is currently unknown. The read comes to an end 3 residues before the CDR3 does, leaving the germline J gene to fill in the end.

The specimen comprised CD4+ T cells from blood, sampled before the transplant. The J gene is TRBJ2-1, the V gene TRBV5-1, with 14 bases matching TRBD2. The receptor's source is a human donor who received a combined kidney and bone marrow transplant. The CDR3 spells CASSLLGTSGSNEQFF. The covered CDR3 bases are TGCGCCAGCAGCTTGTTGGGGACTAGCGGGAGCAATGAG. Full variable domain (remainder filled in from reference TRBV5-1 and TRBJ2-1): KAGVTQTPRYLIKTRGQQVTLSCSPISGHRSVSWYQQTPGQGLQFLFEYFSETQRNKGNFPGRFSGRQFSNSRSEMNVSTLELGDSALYLCASSLLGTSGSNEQFFGPGTRLTVL.